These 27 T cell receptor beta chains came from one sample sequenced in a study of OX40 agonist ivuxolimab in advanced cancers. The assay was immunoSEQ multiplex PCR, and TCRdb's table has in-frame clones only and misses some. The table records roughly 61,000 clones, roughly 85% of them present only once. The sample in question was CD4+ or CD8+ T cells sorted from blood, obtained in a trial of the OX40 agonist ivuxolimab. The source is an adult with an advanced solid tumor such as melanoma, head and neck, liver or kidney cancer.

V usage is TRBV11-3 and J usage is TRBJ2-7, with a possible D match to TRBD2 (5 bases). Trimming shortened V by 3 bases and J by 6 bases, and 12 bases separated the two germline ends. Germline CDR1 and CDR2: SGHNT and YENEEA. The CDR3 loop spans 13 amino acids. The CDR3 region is CASSFGLDAEQYF. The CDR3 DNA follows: TGTGCCAGCAGCTTCGGACTGGATGCCGAGCAGTACTTC.

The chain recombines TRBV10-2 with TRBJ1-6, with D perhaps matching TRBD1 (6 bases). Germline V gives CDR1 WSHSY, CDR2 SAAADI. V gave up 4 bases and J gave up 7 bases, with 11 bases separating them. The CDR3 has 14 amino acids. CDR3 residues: CASSAGHRNSPLHF. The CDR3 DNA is TGCGCCAGCAGTGCGGGACACCGCAATTCACCCCTCCACTTT.

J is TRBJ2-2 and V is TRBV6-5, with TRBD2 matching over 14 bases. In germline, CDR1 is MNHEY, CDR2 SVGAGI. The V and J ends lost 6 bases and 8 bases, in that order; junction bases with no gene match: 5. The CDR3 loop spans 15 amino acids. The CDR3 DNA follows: TGTGCCAGCAGCCACGGGACTAGCGGGAGAGGGGAGCTGTTTTTT. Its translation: CASSHGTSGRGELFF.

CDR3 bases: TGTGCCAGCAGCTTCGGGGCCCGGCCCCAGGAGACCCAGTACTTC. Amino acid sequence: CASSFGARPQETQYF. The chain carries TRBV7-2 and TRBJ2-5; D may correspond to TRBD1 or TRBD2 (5 bases each). CDR1 SGHTA and CDR2 FQGNSA come from the germline V gene. CDR3 length: 15 residues. Trimming removed 3 bases from V and 5 bases from J, with 16 bases in between.

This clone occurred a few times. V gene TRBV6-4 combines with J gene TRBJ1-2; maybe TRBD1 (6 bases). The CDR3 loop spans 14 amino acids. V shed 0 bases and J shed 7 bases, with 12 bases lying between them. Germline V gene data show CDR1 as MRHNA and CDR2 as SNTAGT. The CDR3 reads CASSDSSAGAGYTF. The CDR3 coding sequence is TGTGCCAGCAGTGACTCATCGGCGGGGGCTGGCTACACCTTC.

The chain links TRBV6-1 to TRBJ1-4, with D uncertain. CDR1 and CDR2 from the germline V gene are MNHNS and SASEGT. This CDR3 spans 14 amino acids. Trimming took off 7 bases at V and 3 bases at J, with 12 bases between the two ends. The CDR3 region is CASNERIPNEKLFF. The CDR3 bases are TGTGCCAGCAACGAGAGGATTCCTAATGAAAAACTGTTTTTT.

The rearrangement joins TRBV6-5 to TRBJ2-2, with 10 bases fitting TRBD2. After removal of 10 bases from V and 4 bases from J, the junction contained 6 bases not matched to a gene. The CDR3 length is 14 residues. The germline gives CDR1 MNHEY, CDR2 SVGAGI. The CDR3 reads CATQRGGGTGELFF. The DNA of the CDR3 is TGTGCCACCCAGCGGGGGGGTGGCACCGGGGAGCTGTTTTTT.

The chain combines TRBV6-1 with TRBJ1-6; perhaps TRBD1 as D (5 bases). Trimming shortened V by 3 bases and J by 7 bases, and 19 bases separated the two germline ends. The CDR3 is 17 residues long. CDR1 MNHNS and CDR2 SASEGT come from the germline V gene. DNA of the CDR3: TGTGCCAGCAGTGAGCTGGAGGGCCAGGGTATGAATTCACCCCTCCACTTT. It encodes CASSELEGQGMNSPLHF.

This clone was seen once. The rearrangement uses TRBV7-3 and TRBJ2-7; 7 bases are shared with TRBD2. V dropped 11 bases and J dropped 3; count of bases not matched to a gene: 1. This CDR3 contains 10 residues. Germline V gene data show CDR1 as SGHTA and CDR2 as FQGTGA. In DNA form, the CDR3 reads TGTGCCCGGGGGGACTACGAGCAGTACTTC. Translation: CARGDYEQYF.

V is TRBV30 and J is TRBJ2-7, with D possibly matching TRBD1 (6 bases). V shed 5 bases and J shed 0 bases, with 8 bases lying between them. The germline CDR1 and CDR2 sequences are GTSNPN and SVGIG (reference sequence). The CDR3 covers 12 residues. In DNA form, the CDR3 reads TGTGCCTGGGCGGACAGCTCCTACGAGCAGTACTTC. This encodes CAWADSSYEQYF. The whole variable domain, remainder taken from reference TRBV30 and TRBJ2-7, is SQTIHQWPATLVQPVGSPLSLECTVEGTSNPNLYWYRQAAGRGLQLLFYSVGIGQISSEVPQNLSASRPQDRQFILSSKKLLLSDSGFYLCAWADSSYEQYFGPGTRLTVT.

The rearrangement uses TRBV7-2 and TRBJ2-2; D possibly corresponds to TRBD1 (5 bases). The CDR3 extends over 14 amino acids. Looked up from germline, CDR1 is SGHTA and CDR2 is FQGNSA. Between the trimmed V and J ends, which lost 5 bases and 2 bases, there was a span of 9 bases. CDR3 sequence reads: CASSVDRNTGELFF. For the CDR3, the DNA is TGTGCCAGCAGCGTCGACAGAAACACCGGGGAGCTGTTTTTT.

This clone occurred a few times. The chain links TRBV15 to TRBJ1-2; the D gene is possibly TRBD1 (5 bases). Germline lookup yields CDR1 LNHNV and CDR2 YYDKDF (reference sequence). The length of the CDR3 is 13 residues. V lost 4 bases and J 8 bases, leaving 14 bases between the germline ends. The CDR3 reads CATSKYEGVGYTF. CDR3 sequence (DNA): TGTGCCACCAGCAAGTACGAAGGGGTGGGCTACACCTTC.

The CDR3 DNA reads as TGTGCTAGTGGTTCCGGACAGGCAAATCAGCCCCAGCATTTT. Translation gives CASGSGQANQPQHF. This rearrangement joins TRBV12-5 to TRBJ1-5; 7 bases agree with TRBD1. The V gene's germline CDR1 is LGHNT and CDR2 FRNRAP. The V gene end was trimmed by 4 bases and the J gene end by 4 bases; junction bases not matched to a gene: 4. The CDR3 consists of 14 residues.

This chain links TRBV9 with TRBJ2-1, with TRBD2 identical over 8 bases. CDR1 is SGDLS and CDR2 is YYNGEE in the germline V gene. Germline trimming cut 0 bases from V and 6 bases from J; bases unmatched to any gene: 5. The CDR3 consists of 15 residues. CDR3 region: CASSVDHGRGNEQFF. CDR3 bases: TGTGCCAGCAGCGTAGACCACGGGAGGGGCAATGAGCAGTTCTTC.

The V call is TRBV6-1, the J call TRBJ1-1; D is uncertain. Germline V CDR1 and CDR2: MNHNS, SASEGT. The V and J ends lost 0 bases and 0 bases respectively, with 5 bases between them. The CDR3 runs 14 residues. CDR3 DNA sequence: TGTGCCAGCAGTGAAGCATCTTTGAACACTGAAGCTTTCTTT. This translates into CASSEASLNTEAFF.

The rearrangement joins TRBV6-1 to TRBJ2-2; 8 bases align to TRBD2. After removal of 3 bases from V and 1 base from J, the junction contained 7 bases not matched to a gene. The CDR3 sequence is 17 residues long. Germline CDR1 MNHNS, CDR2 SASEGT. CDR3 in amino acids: CASSELLAEGNTGELFF. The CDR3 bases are TGTGCCAGCAGTGAGTTACTAGCGGAGGGGAACACCGGGGAGCTGTTTTTT.

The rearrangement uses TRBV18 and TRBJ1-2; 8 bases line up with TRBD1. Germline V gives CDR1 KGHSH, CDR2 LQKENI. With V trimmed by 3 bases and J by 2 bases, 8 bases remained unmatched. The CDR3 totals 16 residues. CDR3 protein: CASSPQGAVSNYGYTF. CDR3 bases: TGTGCCAGCTCACCCCAGGGGGCCGTATCAAACTATGGCTACACCTTC.

The CDR3 DNA reads as TGTGCCAGCAGCTTCGGGGGATCATCTGGAAACACCATATATTTT. Amino acid sequence: CASSFGGSSGNTIYF. V gene TRBV27 combines with J gene TRBJ1-3, with a weak D call TRBD1 (5 bases). The length of the CDR3 is 15 residues. From germline, CDR1 is MNHEY and CDR2 SMNVEV (reference sequence). Trimming removed 6 bases from V and 1 base from J, with 13 bases in between.

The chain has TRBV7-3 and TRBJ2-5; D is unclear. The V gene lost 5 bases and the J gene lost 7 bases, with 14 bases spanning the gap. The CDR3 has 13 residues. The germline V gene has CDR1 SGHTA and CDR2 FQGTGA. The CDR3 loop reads CASSPGWAGTQYF. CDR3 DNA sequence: TGTGCCAGCAGCCCAGGCTGGGCCGGGACCCAGTACTTC.

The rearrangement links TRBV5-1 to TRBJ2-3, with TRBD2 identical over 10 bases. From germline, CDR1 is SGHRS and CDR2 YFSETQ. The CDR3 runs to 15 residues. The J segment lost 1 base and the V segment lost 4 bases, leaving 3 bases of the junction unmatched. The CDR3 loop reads CASSPGTSGTDTQYF. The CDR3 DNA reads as TGCGCCAGCAGCCCAGGGACTAGCGGCACAGATACGCAGTATTTT.

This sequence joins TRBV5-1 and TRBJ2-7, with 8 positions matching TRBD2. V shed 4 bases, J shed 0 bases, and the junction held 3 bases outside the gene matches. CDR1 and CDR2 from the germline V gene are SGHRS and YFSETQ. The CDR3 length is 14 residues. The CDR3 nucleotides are TGCGCCAGCAGCCTGACTAGCGCCTCCTACGAGCAGTACTTC. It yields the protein CASSLTSASYEQYF.

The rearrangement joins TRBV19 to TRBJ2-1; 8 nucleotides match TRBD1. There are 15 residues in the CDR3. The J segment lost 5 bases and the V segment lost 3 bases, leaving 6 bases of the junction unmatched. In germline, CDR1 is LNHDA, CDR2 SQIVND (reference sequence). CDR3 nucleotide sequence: TGTGCCAGTAGTATTGGACAGGGTGGAAACAATGAGCAGTTCTTC. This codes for CASSIGQGGNNEQFF.

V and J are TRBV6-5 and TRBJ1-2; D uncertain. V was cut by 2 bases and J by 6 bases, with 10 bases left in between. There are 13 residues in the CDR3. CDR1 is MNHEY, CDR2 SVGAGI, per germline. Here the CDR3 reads CASSYPGSDGYTF. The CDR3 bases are TGTGCCAGCAGTTACCCGGGATCGGATGGCTACACCTTC.

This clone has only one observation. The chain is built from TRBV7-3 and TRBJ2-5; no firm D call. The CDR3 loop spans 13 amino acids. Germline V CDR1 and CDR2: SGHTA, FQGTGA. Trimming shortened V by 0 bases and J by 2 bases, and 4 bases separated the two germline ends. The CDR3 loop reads CASSLTVQETQYF. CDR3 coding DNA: TGTGCCAGCAGCTTAACAGTTCAAGAGACCCAGTACTTC.

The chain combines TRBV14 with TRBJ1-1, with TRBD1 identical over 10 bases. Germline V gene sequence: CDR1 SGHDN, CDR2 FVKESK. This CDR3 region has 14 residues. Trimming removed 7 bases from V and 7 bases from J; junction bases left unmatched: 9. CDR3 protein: CASTSAGTGVEAFF. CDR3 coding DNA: TGTGCCAGCACCTCTGCCGGGACAGGGGTTGAAGCTTTCTTT.

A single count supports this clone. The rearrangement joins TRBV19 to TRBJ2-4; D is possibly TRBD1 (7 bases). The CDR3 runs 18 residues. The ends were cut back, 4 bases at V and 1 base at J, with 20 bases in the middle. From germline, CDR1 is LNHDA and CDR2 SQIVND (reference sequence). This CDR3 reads CASSTARTGGRAKNIQYF. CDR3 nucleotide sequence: TGTGCCAGTAGTACAGCACGGACAGGAGGGAGGGCCAAAAACATTCAGTACTTC.

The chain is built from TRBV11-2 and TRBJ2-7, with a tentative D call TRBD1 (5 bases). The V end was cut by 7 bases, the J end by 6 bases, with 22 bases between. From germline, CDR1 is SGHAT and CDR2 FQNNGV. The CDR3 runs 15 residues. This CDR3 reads CASTPNTGLEGEQYF. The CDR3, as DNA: TGTGCCAGCACCCCAAATACAGGCCTCGAAGGCGAGCAGTACTTC.